The clone carrying this T cell receptor beta chain has only one observation. These data originate in a study of blood T cell repertoires in COVID-19. Study as a whole: Collection of acute and convalescent COVID-19 samples took place in the United States, Italy and Spain. The cDNA or gDNA used as material had been derived from T cells, B-cell-depleted T cells, or PBMCs.

Ages ranged from roughly 18 to 100 years, with residence in some 25 US areas. Assignment of participants to cohorts was predicated upon participant-reported clinical history. Assay used: immunoSEQ multiplex PCR; TCRdb lists only in-frame clones, some missing. The table shows some 250,000 clones, with roughly nine tenths occurring only once. The clonotype comes from a human donor in a cohort exposed to, infected with or recovered from COVID-19 (not recorded which). The donor label of this sample is uncertain. The sample comprised PBMCs or T cells enriched from blood (not recorded which).

CDR3: CASRGSQETQYF. The CDR3 region has the DNA TGTGCCAGCAGGGGCTCCCAAGAGACCCAGTACTTC. V is TRBV2 and J is TRBJ2-5, with unresolved D. The CDR3 length is 12 residues. In germline, CDR1 is SNHLY, CDR2 FYNNEI. V lost 6 bases to trimming and J lost 1 base, with 6 bases between them.